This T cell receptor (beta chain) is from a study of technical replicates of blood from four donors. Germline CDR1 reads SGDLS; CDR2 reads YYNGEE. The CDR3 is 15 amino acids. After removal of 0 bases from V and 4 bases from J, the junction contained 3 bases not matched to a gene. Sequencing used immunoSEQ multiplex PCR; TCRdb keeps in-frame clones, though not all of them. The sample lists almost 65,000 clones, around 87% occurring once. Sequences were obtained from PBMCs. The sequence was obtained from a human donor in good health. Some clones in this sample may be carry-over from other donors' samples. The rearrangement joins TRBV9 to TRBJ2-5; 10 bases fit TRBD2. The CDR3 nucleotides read TGTGCCAGCAGCGTAGTAGCGGGGGGCGGAGAGACCCAGTACTTC. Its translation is CASSVVAGGGETQYF.